The 13 T cell receptor beta chains presented below share a single source sample, sequenced in a study of PD-L1 blockade in urothelial cancer. Time point reported: pretreatment peripheral blood. Assay used: immunoSEQ multiplex PCR; TCRdb lists only in-frame clones, some missing. The table lists approximately 90,000 clones, 85% of them singletons. The sample was PBMCs, taken around atezolizumab (anti-PD-L1) treatment. These receptors originate from a man in his 60s with urothelial cancer.

The gene calls are TRBV5-1 and TRBJ2-7; D remains unclear. Germline V CDR1 and CDR2: SGHRS, YFSETQ. The CDR3 extends over 14 amino acids. V lost 4 bases, J lost 0 bases, and 11 bases lay in between. CDR3 amino acids: CASSIAQSSYEQYF. The CDR3 bases are TGCGCCAGCAGCATAGCCCAGAGCTCCTACGAGCAGTACTTC.

The J gene is TRBJ1-4, the V gene TRBV18; D gene ambiguous. Germline lookup yields CDR1 KGHSH and CDR2 LQKENI. V dropped 2 bases and J dropped 0 bases, with 7 bases sitting between them. CDR3 length: 15 residues. The DNA for the CDR3 is TGTGCCAGCTCACCATTCGGGACAACTAATGAAAAACTGTTTTTT. Amino acid sequence: CASSPFGTTNEKLFF.

The rearrangement uses TRBV7-9 and TRBJ1-6; D call uncertain. Trimming took 1 base from V and 10 from J, leaving 20 bases between them. This CDR3 has 17 residues. Per the germline V gene, CDR1 is SEHNR and CDR2 is FQNEAQ (reference sequence). This chain's CDR3 is CASSLGLTNFYGSPLHF. CDR3 nucleotide sequence: TGTGCCAGCAGCTTAGGACTGACCAATTTTTACGGATCACCCCTCCACTTT.

The chain employs TRBV7-9 and TRBJ2-5, with D uncertain. V lost 5 bases and J 5 bases, leaving 12 bases between the germline ends. Germline V gene lookup returns CDR1 SEHNR and CDR2 FQNEAQ (reference sequence). The CDR3 runs 13 residues. CDR3 residues: CASSLTISETQYF. DNA for the CDR3: TGTGCCAGCAGCCTAACTATATCTGAGACCCAGTACTTC.

This clone was seen just once. The chain carries TRBV7-3 and TRBJ2-3; TRBD2 is a possible D gene (5 bases). The CDR3 sequence is 13 residues long. Trimming removed 4 bases at V and 2 bases at J, with 7 bases between. The germline gives CDR1 SGHTA, CDR2 FQGTGA. CDR3 DNA: TGTGCCAGCAGCTCGGGATCCACAGATACGCAGTATTTT. Translated, it gives CASSSGSTDTQYF.

V is TRBV6-5 and J is TRBJ1-2; D ambiguous. CDR1 MNHEY and CDR2 SVGAGI come from the germline V gene. CDR3 size: 14 residues. The V end was cut by 2 bases, the J end by 0 bases, with 7 bases between. Here the CDR3 DNA reads TGTGCCAGCAGTTACACGGGGACTAACTATGGCTACACCTTC. Protein sequence: CASSYTGTNYGYTF.

The chain carries TRBV6-4 and TRBJ1-1; D uncertain. This CDR3 contains 13 residues. V shed 4 bases and J shed 0 bases, with 6 bases lying between them. Germline loops: CDR1 MRHNA, CDR2 SNTAGT. For the CDR3, the DNA is TGTGCCAGCAGTGCACTAATGAACACTGAAGCTTTCTTT. It yields the protein CASSALMNTEAFF.

The chain couples TRBV2 to TRBJ2-3; TRBD2 matches at 11 bases. CDR3 size: 16 residues. With 7 bases clipped from V and 8 bases from J, the junction kept 14 bases outside the gene matches. Germline V lookup: CDR1 SNHLY, CDR2 FYNNEI. The CDR3, as DNA: TGTGCCAGCACCCCCCCTGTAGCGGGGGGGCGGGGTACGCAGTATTTT. Translating it yields CASTPPVAGGRGTQYF.

This chain links TRBV19 with TRBJ2-4; TRBD2 agrees at 8 bases. Germline V gene lookup returns CDR1 LNHDA and CDR2 SQIVND (reference sequence). V lost 1 base and J lost 8; bases outside the gene matches: 19. The CDR3 loop spans 19 amino acids. The CDR3 region is CASSIGPAVRISGIYIQYF. For the CDR3, the DNA is TGTGCCAGTAGTATAGGCCCTGCAGTGCGGATTAGCGGGATTTACATTCAGTACTTC.

The J gene is TRBJ2-5, the V gene TRBV19; D uncertain. Germline CDR1 is LNHDA and CDR2 is SQIVND (reference sequence). V gave up 8 bases and J gave up 4 bases, with 14 bases separating them. The CDR3 runs 13 residues. The CDR3 coding sequence is TGTGCCAGTGCATCCCTTCGAGGAGAGACCCAGTACTTC. It is translated as CASASLRGETQYF.

This chain links TRBV9 with TRBJ1-4, with D unresolved. Per the germline V gene, CDR1 is SGDLS and CDR2 is YYNGEE. V shed 0 bases and J shed 4 bases, with 10 bases lying between them. The CDR3 is made up of 15 amino acids. This CDR3 reads CASSVGGGINEKLFF. The CDR3 DNA sequence: TGTGCCAGCAGCGTAGGAGGAGGGATTAATGAAAAACTGTTTTTT.

This chain uses TRBV5-8 with TRBJ2-3; 7 positions agree with TRBD2. The CDR3 totals 14 residues. Germline V gene lookup returns CDR1 SGHTS and CDR2 YDEGEE. The V segment lost 7 bases and the J segment 6 bases; nucleotides outside the gene matches: 11. The CDR3 sequence: CASWGGSPGDTQYF. The CDR3 bases are TGTGCCAGCTGGGGCGGGAGCCCCGGGGATACGCAGTATTTT.

The genes are TRBV6-5 and TRBJ1-5; no firm D call. Germline loops: CDR1 MNHEY, CDR2 SVGAGI. The CDR3 totals 14 residues. V gave up 6 bases and J gave up 5 bases, with 14 bases separating them. The CDR3, as DNA: TGTGCCAGCAGCCGGTTCCTTGAAGATCAGCCCCAGCATTTT. It is translated as CASSRFLEDQPQHF.